The sequence of this TCR beta chain was determined in a study of blood T cell repertoires in COVID-19. Background on the study: COVID-19 samples, acute and convalescent, were from the United States, Italy and Spain. Sources were T cells, B-cell-depleted T cells, or PBMCs; the material itself was cDNA or gDNA.

Under the authors' procedure: Scientists estimated how many nucleated cells there were by amplifying reference gene primers. The method was immunoSEQ multiplex PCR; TCRdb's version includes in-frame clones alone and lacks a portion of them. V, J and clone size were drawn from that table, and D and trimming were deduced from the DNA. Among 340,000 or so clones, roughly 84% were seen once, and the ten largest hold 1%. CDR1 and CDR2 (germline): SGHRS, YFSETQ. Losses at the gene ends were 6 bases for V and 4 bases for J; bases not matched to a gene: 10. The CDR3 consists of 15 residues. Input material: peripheral blood. This clonotype was obtained from a man aged 50 to 60 with active or convalescent COVID-19. The chain carries TRBV5-1 and TRBJ1-2, with 9 bases fitting TRBD1. The CDR3 nucleotides read TGCGCCAGCAACCCAGGGACAGGGCTAGTCTATGGCTACACCTTC. It yields the protein CASNPGTGLVYGYTF.